The TCR beta chain described here comes from a study of T cells expressing NK-cell markers. About the study: TCR beta repertoires came from sorted CD3+CD56+NKG2C+, CD3+CD56+NKG2C- and CD3+CD56-NKG2C+ T cells. In the group of eight sequenced donors, seven were HCMV-seropositive and one was seronegative.

Germline V lookup: CDR1 SEHNR, CDR2 FQNEAQ (reference sequence). The length of the CDR3 is 15 residues. UMI-tagged 5'RACE template switching yielded the TCR beta cDNA. TCRdb reprocessed the 5' RACE reads and reports one entry per CDR3 protein, with no DNA. There are roughly 150,000 distinct CDR3 sequences in the sample, with about 18% held by the top ten. The chain is built from TRBV7-9 and TRBJ2-2; the D gene TCRdb calls, TRBD2, cannot be checked with no DNA. The sample was blood T cells: a sorted CD56 or NKG2C T cell subset, CD4+ or CD8+ T cells, or bulk PBMC T cells (not recorded which). This sequence originates from a woman aged 18 to 75 in good health. CDR3 loop: CASSLGAGGPQELFF.